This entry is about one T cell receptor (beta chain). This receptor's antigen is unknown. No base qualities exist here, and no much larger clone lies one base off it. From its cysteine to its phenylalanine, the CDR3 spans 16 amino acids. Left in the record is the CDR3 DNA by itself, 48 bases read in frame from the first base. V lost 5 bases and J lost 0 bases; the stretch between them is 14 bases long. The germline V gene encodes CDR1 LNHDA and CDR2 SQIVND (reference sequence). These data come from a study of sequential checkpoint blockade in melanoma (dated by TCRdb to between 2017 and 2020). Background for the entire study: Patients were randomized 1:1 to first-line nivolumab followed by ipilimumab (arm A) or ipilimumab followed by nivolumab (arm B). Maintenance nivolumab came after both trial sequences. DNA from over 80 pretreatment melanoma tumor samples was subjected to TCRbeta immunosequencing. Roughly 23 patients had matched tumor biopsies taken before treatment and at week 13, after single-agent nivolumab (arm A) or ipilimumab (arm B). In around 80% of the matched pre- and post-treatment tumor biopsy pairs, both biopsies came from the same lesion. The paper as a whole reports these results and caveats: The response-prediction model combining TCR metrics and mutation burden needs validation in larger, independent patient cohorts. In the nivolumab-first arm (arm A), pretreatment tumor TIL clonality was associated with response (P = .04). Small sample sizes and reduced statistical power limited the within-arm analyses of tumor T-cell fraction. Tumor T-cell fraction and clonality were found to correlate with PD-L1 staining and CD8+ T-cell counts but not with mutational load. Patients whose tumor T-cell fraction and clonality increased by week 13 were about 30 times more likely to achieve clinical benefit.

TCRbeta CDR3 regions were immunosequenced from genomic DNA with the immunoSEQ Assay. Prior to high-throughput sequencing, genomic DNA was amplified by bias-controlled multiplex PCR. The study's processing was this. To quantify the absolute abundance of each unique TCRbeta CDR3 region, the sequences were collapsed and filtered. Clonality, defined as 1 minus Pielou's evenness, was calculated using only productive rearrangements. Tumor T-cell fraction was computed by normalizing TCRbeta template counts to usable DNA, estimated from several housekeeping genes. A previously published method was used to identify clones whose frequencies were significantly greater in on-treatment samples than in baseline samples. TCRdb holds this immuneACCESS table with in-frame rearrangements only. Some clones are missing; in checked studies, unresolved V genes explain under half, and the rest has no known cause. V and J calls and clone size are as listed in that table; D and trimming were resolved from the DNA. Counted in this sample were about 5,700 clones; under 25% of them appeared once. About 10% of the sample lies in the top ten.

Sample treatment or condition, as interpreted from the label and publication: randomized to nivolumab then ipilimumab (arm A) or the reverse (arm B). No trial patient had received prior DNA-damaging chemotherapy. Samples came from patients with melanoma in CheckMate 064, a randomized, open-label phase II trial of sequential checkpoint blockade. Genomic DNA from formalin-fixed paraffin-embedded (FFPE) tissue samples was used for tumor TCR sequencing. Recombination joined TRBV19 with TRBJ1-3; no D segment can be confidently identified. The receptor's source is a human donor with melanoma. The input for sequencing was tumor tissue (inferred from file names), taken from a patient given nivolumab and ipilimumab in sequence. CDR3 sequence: CASSSLPGNSGNTIYF. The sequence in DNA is TGTGCCAGTAGTTCCCTGCCGGGCAACTCTGGAAACACCATATATTTT. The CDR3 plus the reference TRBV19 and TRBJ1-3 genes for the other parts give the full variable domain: DGGITQSPKYLFRKEGQNVTLSCEQNLNHDAMYWYRQDPGQGLRLIYYSQIVNDFQKGDIAEGYSVSREKKESFPLTVTSAQKNPTAFYLCASSSLPGNSGNTIYFGEGSWLTVV.